Listed below are T cell receptor beta chains from one sample, sequenced in a study of blood T cells in healthy people across ages. Each CDR3 protein gets one entry after TCRdb re-called the 5' RACE reads with MiXCR. The repertoire holds about 1.6 million distinct CDR3 sequences, with around 36% as singletons. Sequencing was carried out using blood. The receptor set was obtained from a young woman in good health. Each CDR3 is given with its conserved first and last residue. The D gene is left open where the match is weak.

d_call j_call cdr3_length v_call cdr3_aa
TRBD1 TRBJ2-7 13 TRBV20-1 CSAAGTGGYEQYF
- TRBJ1-1 15 TRBV7-2 CASSLGVSGRTKAFF
- TRBJ2-1 12 TRBV20-1 CSAVSRTFEQFF
TRBD1 TRBJ1-5 14 TRBV6-1 CASEKGQPNQPQHF
TRBD1 TRBJ1-2 13 TRBV5-1 CASSLVTGAGYTF
TRBD1 TRBJ1-2 13 TRBV29-1 CSVDLDRAGGYTF
- TRBJ1-2 14 TRBV14 CASSQASLAYGYTF
- TRBJ1-1 17 TRBV6-1 CASRRGTKTGTNPEAFF
TRBD2 TRBJ2-5 16 TRBV28 CASSLRKREVQETQYF
- TRBJ2-1 14 TRBV6-1 CASRPGRGYNEQFF
TRBD1 TRBJ2-3 16 TRBV24-1 CATSELGQGPTDTQYF
- TRBJ2-5 16 TRBV7-6 CASSSSGRKVGETQYF
- TRBJ1-1 15 TRBV14 CASSLELGRDTEAFF
TRBD2 TRBJ2-1 16 TRBV20-1 CSALATSARSYNEQFF
- TRBJ2-3 14 TRBV5-1 CAGTPTPTTDTQYF
TRBD1 TRBJ2-7 14 TRBV28 CASRRQGASYEQYF
TRBD1 TRBJ2-2 15 TRBV4-1 CASSPQQGGTGELFF
- TRBJ2-7 16 TRBV20-1 CSARDERGLGGYEQYF
- TRBJ1-4 15 TRBV5-8 CASSLASGQTEKLFF
- - 17 TRBV21-1 CASSKEDSGRGRKTQYF
- TRBJ2-5 13 TRBV5-6 CAGSAGGGETQYF
- TRBJ2-4 13 TRBV20-1 CSARGGTKNIQYF
- TRBJ2-5 13 TRBV7-2 CASSLGLLEAQYF
- TRBJ2-1 14 TRBV28 CASGTTNSYNEQFF
- TRBJ2-7 14 TRBV5-1 CASRPPRPPYEQYF
TRBD1 TRBJ1-1 14 TRBV7-2 CASSPGTGRTEAFF
TRBD2 TRBJ2-3 18 TRBV6-2/TRBV6-3 CASSPGLAGGPRRGTQYF
- TRBJ1-5 14 TRBV12-3/TRBV12-4 CASSITSGPGPQHF
TRBD2 TRBJ2-1 15 TRBV28 CASSFSRTSGSQQFF
- TRBJ2-6 15 TRBV28 CASNSASSGANVLTF
- TRBJ2-1 15 TRBV24-1 CATSDSGTPTMQQFF
- TRBJ2-3 18 TRBV27 CASSLFGGATPSTDTQYF
TRBD1 TRBJ2-3 14 TRBV9 CASSDDRGQDTQYF
- TRBJ2-7 15 TRBV5-1 CASSLDPQLNYEQYF
- TRBJ2-1 13 TRBV29-1 CSGSVRGYNEQFF